These T cell receptor beta chains were read from a single sample in a study of radiotherapy plus CTLA-4 blockade in lung cancer. Assay: immunoSEQ multiplex PCR; the TCRdb copy retains only in-frame clones and omits some. The sample holds around 45,000 clones; around 72% are singletons and the top ten take around 3.3%. The sequencing used peripheral blood, collected from a patient treated with radiotherapy plus ipilimumab. The receptors come from a human donor with non-small cell lung cancer who had a complete response to radiotherapy plus ipilimumab. The CDR3 runs from the conserved cysteine through the conserved F or W. The D gene is left open where the match is weak. Some rows mark clone size as missing; the rest say once, few, many or name a class of expanded clone.

>TRBV28|.|TRBD1|TRBJ2-1
TGTGCCAGCAGACTCAACAGGGGGCCCTACAATGAGCAGTTCTTC
CASRLNRGPYNEQFF
>TRBV28|.|TRBD2|TRBJ2-7
TGTGCCAGCAGTTTGTTGGGGGGGGACTCCTACGAGCAGTACTTC
CASSLLGGDSYEQYF
>TRBV7-8|.|TRBD2|TRBJ2-5
TGTGCCAGCAGCCCCGGACTTGGGGGGGCCCAGTACTTC
CASSPGLGGAQYF
>TRBV28|.|TRBD1|TRBJ1-1
TGTGCCAGCAGCTCGGACAGGGCAATTATGAACACTGAAGCTTTCTTT
CASSSDRAIMNTEAFF
>TRBV4-3|few|.|TRBJ1-4
TGCGCCAGCAGCCAACGGGTCGCGACTAATGAAAAACTGTTTTTT
CASSQRVATNEKLFF
>TRBV6-1|.|TRBD2|TRBJ2-1
TGTGCCAGCAGTTTACTAGCGGGATTGGGCAATGAGCAGTTCTTC
CASSLLAGLGNEQFF
>TRBV28|.|.|TRBJ1-5
TGTGCCAGCAGTTTACAACACAGCATCAATCAGCCCCAGCATTTT
CASSLQHSINQPQHF
>TRBV30|.|TRBD2|TRBJ2-5
TGTGCCTGGAGTCAACTAGCGGAGTACCAAGAGACCCAGTACTTC
CAWSQLAEYQETQYF
>TRBV27|.|.|TRBJ2-7
TGTGCCAGCAGTTCGGGAACCTACGAGCAGTACTTC
CASSSGTYEQYF
>TRBV7-2|.|TRBD1|TRBJ2-5
TGTGCCAGCAGCCCGGGACAGGGGTCAAACTTGAAAGAGACCCAGTACTTC
CASSPGQGSNLKETQYF
>TRBV19|.|.|TRBJ1-2
TGTGCCAGTAGTATAGGGGGGGGCGCGGTGAGAGGCTACACCTTC
CASSIGGGAVRGYTF
>TRBV28|.|.|TRBJ2-7
TGTGCCACCTGGAGAAGCGTTGTCCACGAGCAGTACTTC
CATWRSVVHEQYF
>TRBV7-6|.|TRBD1|TRBJ1-5
TGTGCCAGCAGCGCGGGACAGTCCGACGGTAACGGGTCCCAGCATTTT
CASSAGQSDGNGSQHF
>TRBV7-9|.|.|TRBJ2-1
TGTGCCAGCAGCTTAGATGGGCAAAATCGGTACAATGAGCAGTTCTTC
CASSLDGQNRYNEQFF
>TRBV2|.|.|TRBJ1-2
TGTGCCAGCAGTGGCAGGGGCTACTATGGCTACACCTTC
CASSGRGYYGYTF
>TRBV11-2|.|TRBD2|TRBJ2-1
TGTGCCAGCAGCCCCCTAGCGGGAGTGGGGAATGAGCAGTTCTTC
CASSPLAGVGNEQFF
>TRBV6-5|.|TRBD1|TRBJ1-2
TGTGCCAGCAGTTACTCAGGGGGCAACTATGGCTACACCTTC
CASSYSGGNYGYTF
>TRBV10-1|.|.|TRBJ1-2
TGCGCCAGCAGGGACAGACTCTATGGCTACACCTTC
CASRDRLYGYTF
>TRBV29-1|.|.|TRBJ2-7
TGCAGCATTTTGACGTTGGTTTCGGGGATATCCTACGAGCAGTACTTC
CSILTLVSGISYEQYF
>TRBV28|once|TRBD1|TRBJ2-5
TGTGCCAGCAATCCTACAGGGGGGTTCGAAGAGACCCAGTACTTC
CASNPTGGFEETQYF
>TRBV29-1|.|TRBD2|TRBJ2-5
TGCAGCGTTGTCCTAGCGGGCACACAAGAGACCCAGTACTTC
CSVVLAGTQETQYF
>TRBV7-9|.|TRBD2|TRBJ2-7
TGTGCCAGCAGCCCGACTAGCGGGAGGGTAGGGGTCGAGCAGTACTTC
CASSPTSGRVGVEQYF
>TRBV6-1|.|TRBD1|TRBJ2-7
TGTGCCAGCAGTGAAGCGATCAGGGGGCCCGTCTACGAGCAGTACTTC
CASSEAIRGPVYEQYF
>TRBV2|.|TRBD2|TRBJ2-5
TGTGCCAGCAGTATTCTAGGACAAACAACTCTAGCGGGAGAGACCCAGTACTTC
CASSILGQTTLAGETQYF
>TRBV18|.|.|TRBJ1-1
TGTGCCAGCTCACCACCCCAGGGGAGTAGGCCTGAAGCTTTCTTT
CASSPPQGSRPEAFF
>TRBV5-4|.|TRBD1|TRBJ1-2
TGTGCCAGCAGCAGTTGGACAGGACAAGATGGCTACACCTTC
CASSSWTGQDGYTF
>TRBV27|.|.|TRBJ2-1
TGTGCCAGCAGTCCCTCGGCGGTCGGCTACAATGAGCAGTTCTTC
CASSPSAVGYNEQFF
>TRBV28|.|TRBD1|TRBJ1-5
TGTGCCAGCATTCAGGGGGGTGGGGGTCAGCCCCAGCATTTT
CASIQGGGGQPQHF
>TRBV10-3|few|.|TRBJ2-7
TGTGCCATCAGAGGGACAAGCTCCTACGAGCAGTACTTC
CAIRGTSSYEQYF
>TRBV6-5|.|.|TRBJ1-2
TGTGCCAGCAGTTACTCGTACACAGCTAACTATGGCTACACCTTC
CASSYSYTANYGYTF
>TRBV5-1|.|.|TRBJ2-3
TGCGCCAGCAGCCAAGTGCGATCTCGAGCCGGCACAGATACGCAGTATTTT
CASSQVRSRAGTDTQYF
>TRBV7-9|.|.|TRBJ2-4
TGTGCCAGCAGTCGGCAGGGAAAAAACATTCAGTACTTC
CASSRQGKNIQYF
>TRBV2|.|TRBD2|TRBJ2-2
TGTGCCAGCAGTGGAAGCGGGGGGAACACCGGGGAGCTGTTTTTT
CASSGSGGNTGELFF
>TRBV29-1|.|.|TRBJ2-7
TGCAGCGTTTTTCTAGCGTTGAGCTCCTACGAGCAGTACTTC
CSVFLALSSYEQYF
>TRBV11-2|.|TRBD2|TRBJ2-7
TGTGCCAGCAGCTTAGTAGCGGGAGCCCACGAGCAGTACTTC
CASSLVAGAHEQYF
>TRBV19|.|.|TRBJ2-3
TGTGCCAGTAGTATTTGGGGGGACGGATCTAGCACAGATACGCAGTATTTT
CASSIWGDGSSTDTQYF
>TRBV11-2|medium-sized|TRBD2|TRBJ2-7
TGTGCCAGCAGCCCAGATGGGACTAGCTCGAGTGAGCAGTACTTC
CASSPDGTSSSEQYF
>TRBV19|few|.|TRBJ2-5
TGTGCCAGTAGGAACCGGTTATTCCCCCGGGAGACCCAGTACTTC
CASRNRLFPRETQYF
>TRBV29-1|.|TRBD1|TRBJ1-1
TGCAGCGCCCAACAGGGGATGAACACTGAAGCTTTCTTT
CSAQQGMNTEAFF
>TRBV9|.|.|TRBJ2-3
TGTGCCAGCAGCGGGACTAAACCCCGTGAGCGCACAGATACGCAGTATTTT
CASSGTKPRERTDTQYF